This TCR beta chain was documented in a study of Graves' ophthalmopathy and Graves' hyperthyroidism. The authors amplified TCR beta CDR3 regions from RNA transcripts. Following a first-round RT-PCR that used HTBI primers, a second-round multiplex PCR was carried out. TCRdb analysed the multiplex PCR reads with MiXCR anew, one entry per CDR3 protein. The table records about 600,000 distinct CDR3 sequences, just under 40% of them present only once. Many counts were recorded for this clonotype. Included hyperthyroidism patients were aged 18 to 65 and newly diagnosed (under 2 months' duration). The germline V gene encodes CDR1 SGHRS and CDR2 YFSETQ. The germline V and J ends were trimmed by 0 bases and 4 bases, with 7 bases remaining between them. CDR3 size: 13 residues.

This chain links TRBV5-1 with TRBJ1-1, with D perhaps matching TRBD1 (5 bases). Sequencing was carried out using peripheral blood or thyroid tissue (not recorded which). The receptor was isolated from an adult man with Graves' hyperthyroidism. The CDR3 DNA reads TGCGCCAGCAGCTTGGGAGGGGCCACTGAAGCTTTCTTT. Protein product: CASSLGGATEAFF.